This T cell receptor (beta chain) comes out of a study of blood T cell repertoires in COVID-19. Study-level information: COVID-19 samples from acute and convalescent phases originated in the United States, Italy and Spain. Nucleic acid was either cDNA or gDNA, and it came from T cells, B-cell-depleted T cells, or PBMCs.

CDR1 and CDR2 from the germline V gene are ENHRY and SYGVKD. This CDR3 comprises 13 residues. The germline V and J ends were trimmed by 1 base and 6 bases, with 9 bases remaining between them. Methods used by the authors: Quantification of nucleated cells was approximated via reference gene primer amplification. The method was immunoSEQ multiplex PCR; TCRdb's version includes in-frame clones alone and lacks a portion of them. That table is the source of V, J and clone size, and D and trimming were worked out from the DNA. There are about 310,000 clones in the sample; roughly 91% occur only once, and 1% lies in the top ten.

The chain recombines TRBV10-3 with TRBJ1-2; perhaps TRBD1 as D (5 bases). Material: peripheral blood. The receptor's source is a man aged 50 to 59 with active or convalescent COVID-19. CDR3 region: CAISEWGGDGYTF. The CDR3 DNA sequence: TGTGCCATCAGTGAGTGGGGAGGGGATGGCTACACCTTC.